This T cell receptor (beta chain) was found in a study of blood T cell repertoires in COVID-19. Study-level background: COVID-19 samples collected from the United States, Italy and Spain covered acute and convalescent phases. Sample material is recorded as cDNA or gDNA derived from T cells, B-cell-depleted T cells, or PBMCs.

The CDR3 runs to 15 residues. Unmatched junction bases numbered 3, after V lost 5 bases and J lost 0 bases. Germline loops: CDR1 MDHEN, CDR2 SYDVKM. As processed by the authors: How many nucleated cells were present was estimated from reference gene primer amplification. Method: immunoSEQ multiplex PCR; TCRdb's copy keeps in-frame clones and lacks some. V, J and clone size are taken as reported in that table, and D and trimming were inferred from the DNA itself. The sample has 100,000 to 150,000 clones; roughly 80% are singletons. V usage is TRBV28 and J usage is TRBJ1-5, with TRBD1 matching over 8 bases. This clonotype originated in a human donor in a cohort sampled during active COVID-19. Source material: peripheral blood. The CDR3 nucleotides read TGTGCCAGCAGTCCAGGGGGCCATAGCAATCAGCCCCAGCATTTT. Protein product: CASSPGGHSNQPQHF.